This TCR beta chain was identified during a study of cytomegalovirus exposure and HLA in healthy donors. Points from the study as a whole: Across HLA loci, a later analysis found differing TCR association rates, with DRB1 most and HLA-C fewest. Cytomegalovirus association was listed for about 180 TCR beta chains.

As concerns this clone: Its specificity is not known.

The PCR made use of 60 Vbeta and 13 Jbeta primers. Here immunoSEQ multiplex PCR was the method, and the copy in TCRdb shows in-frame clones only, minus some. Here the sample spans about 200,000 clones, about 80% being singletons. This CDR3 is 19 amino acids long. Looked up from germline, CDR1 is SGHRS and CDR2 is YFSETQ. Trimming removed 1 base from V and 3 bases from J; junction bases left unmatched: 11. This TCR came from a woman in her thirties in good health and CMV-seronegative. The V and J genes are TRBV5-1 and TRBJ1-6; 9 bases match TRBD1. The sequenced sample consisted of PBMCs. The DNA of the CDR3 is TGCGCCAGCAGCTTGCGCCCGGGACAGGGACAATTCTATAATTCACCCCTCCACTTT. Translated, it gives CASSLRPGQGQFYNSPLHF.